One TCR beta chain is described in this entry. The sample originates from a study of blood T cell repertoires in COVID-19. Study at large: Sites in the United States, Italy and Spain provided acute and convalescent COVID-19 samples. The analysed material was cDNA or gDNA that came from T cells, B-cell-depleted T cells, or PBMCs.

Germline V gene data show CDR1 as LNHNV and CDR2 as YYDKDF (reference sequence). The CDR3 is 16 residues long. J was trimmed by 9 bases and V by 3 bases; bases with no gene match: 13. Original processing notes: Amplification with reference gene primers provided the estimates of nucleated cell counts. Profiled with immunoSEQ multiplex PCR; TCRdb holds only in-frame clones, not every one. That table gives V, J and clone size, and the DNA gave D and trimming. The repertoire holds 200,000 or so clones, with around four fifths as singletons. This chain joins TRBV15 and TRBJ1-2; 10 nucleotides agree with TRBD1. The sample taken for sequencing was peripheral blood. This TCR was sampled from a woman in her thirties with acute or convalescent COVID-19. CDR3 nucleotide sequence: TGTGCCACCAGCAGGGATACCGGGACAGGGGCCATCCGCTACACCTTC. It is translated as CATSRDTGTGAIRYTF.